One sample yielded the 11 T cell receptor beta chains listed below, sequenced in a study of T-cell reconstitution after alpha-beta-depleted transplantation in children. Molecular barcoding with unique molecular identifiers was used for the TCRbeta library. MiXCR was run by TCRdb on the PCR reads, yielding one entry per CDR3 protein. The sample has 480,000 or so distinct CDR3 sequences; about 11% are singletons. This specimen consisted of PBMCs, obtained before TCRalphabeta/CD19-depleted stem cell transplant. The source is a child under 10 years old with inherited bone marrow failure, due to receive a stem cell transplant.

This clonotype was counted many times. The chain joins TRBV10-3 to TRBJ2-5, with TRBD1 identical over 9 bases. CDR1 is ENHRY and CDR2 is SYGVKD in the germline V gene. CDR3 length equals 16 residues. J gave up 5 bases and V 6 bases, and 13 bases lay outside the gene matches. This CDR3 reads CAISLDRQGGRETQYF. CDR3 bases: TGTGCCATCAGCCTCGACCGACAGGGGGGTAGGGAGACCCAGTACTTC.

This sequence joins TRBV5-4 and TRBJ2-7; D is unclear. V dropped 7 bases and J dropped 5 bases, with 7 bases sitting between them. The CDR3 is made up of 10 amino acids. Germline CDR1 and CDR2: SGHNT and YYREEE (reference sequence). CDR3 sequence reads: CASGSDEQYF. The CDR3, as DNA: TGTGCCAGCGGGTCAGACGAGCAGTACTTC.

This clonotype was seen at least ten times. The chain is built from TRBV10-3 and TRBJ2-1; a possible D gene is TRBD2 (5 bases). Germline V gene sequence: CDR1 ENHRY, CDR2 SYGVKD. The CDR3 consists of 13 residues. The V end was cut by 8 bases, the J end by 8 bases, with 16 bases between. The CDR3 region is CAIGAGIGDEQFF. Here the CDR3 DNA reads TGTGCCATCGGAGCCGGGATTGGAGATGAGCAGTTCTTC.

This clonotype was recorded many times. This chain joins TRBV20-1 and TRBJ2-5, with D perhaps TRBD2 (5 bases). V lost 6 bases and J lost 5, with 19 bases in between. CDR3 length: 14 amino acids. CDR1 DFQATT and CDR2 SNEGSKA come from the germline V gene (reference sequence). The CDR3 DNA is TGCAGTGCCCGGGGTACGCAGAGTGGGGAGACCCAGTACTTC. Translation: CSARGTQSGETQYF.

At least ten counts were recorded for this clonotype. The chain recombines TRBV9 with TRBJ2-1; the D gene is possibly TRBD2 (6 bases). The CDR3 loop spans 16 amino acids. Germline values: CDR1 SGDLS, CDR2 YYNGEE. Trimming stripped 0 bases from V and 9 bases from J, with 19 bases between. This CDR3 reads CASSVGFLARTSEQFF. The CDR3, as DNA: TGTGCCAGCAGCGTAGGTTTTCTAGCGAGGACGAGTGAGCAGTTCTTC.

The table lists this clonotype with a few counts. The rearrangement uses TRBV21-1 and TRBJ1-1; the table calls TRBD1, which could not be checked here. TRBV21-1 is deemed a pseudogene. The CDR3 is 14 residues long. For the CDR3, the DNA is TGTGCCAGCATTGAGACAGGGGTGAACACTGAAGCTTTCTTT. This encodes CASIETGVNTEAFF.

This clonotype was recorded many times. The CDR3 loop reads CASSLVTASIRGQFF. In DNA, the CDR3 is TGTGCCAGCAGCTTAGTGACAGCCAGCATTCGGGGGCAGTTCTTC. The V call is TRBV11-2, the J call TRBJ2-1; the D call may be TRBD1 or TRBD2 (5 bases each). This CDR3 contains 15 residues. V dropped 1 base and J dropped 12 bases, with 19 bases sitting between them. Germline V gene sequence: CDR1 SGHAT, CDR2 FQNNGV.

This clonotype appeared many times. This rearrangement joins TRBV7-2 to TRBJ2-5; 8 bases align to TRBD2. Germline CDR1 reads SGHTA; CDR2 reads FQGNSA. This CDR3 has 16 residues. V shed 5 bases, J shed 2 bases, and the junction held 10 bases outside the gene matches. The CDR3 bases are TGTGCCAGCAGCCCCCGGGTAGCGGGACCTCAAGAGACCCAGTACTTC. Protein sequence: CASSPRVAGPQETQYF.

At least ten counts were recorded for this clonotype. The chain links TRBV28 to TRBJ1-1; D is perhaps TRBD1 (6 bases). The germline V and J ends were trimmed by 7 bases and 2 bases, with 14 bases remaining between them. The germline V gene has CDR1 MDHEN and CDR2 SYDVKM. The CDR3 totals 14 residues. The CDR3 loop reads CASIRGRVNTEAFF. CDR3 in DNA: TGTGCCAGCATCAGGGGAAGGGTCAACACTGAAGCTTTCTTT.

This clonotype has ten or more counts. The chain uses TRBV4-3 and TRBJ1-1; no clear D. V lost 3 bases, J lost 1 base, and 6 bases lay in between. Looked up from germline, CDR1 is LGHNA and CDR2 is YSLEER. This CDR3 region has 13 residues. CDR3 bases: TGCGCCAGCAGCCACCTTGCGAACACTGAAGCTTTCTTT. Protein sequence: CASSHLANTEAFF.

This clonotype was counted a few times. The chain recombines TRBV10-3 with TRBJ2-7; a possible D gene is TRBD1 (6 bases). V gave up 0 bases and J gave up 0 bases, with 12 bases separating them. CDR3 size: 16 residues. Looked up from germline, CDR1 is ENHRY and CDR2 is SYGVKD. The CDR3 nucleotides are TGTGCCATCAGTGAGTCGTGGGGGCTAGGCTCCTACGAGCAGTACTTC. Protein product: CAISESWGLGSYEQYF.